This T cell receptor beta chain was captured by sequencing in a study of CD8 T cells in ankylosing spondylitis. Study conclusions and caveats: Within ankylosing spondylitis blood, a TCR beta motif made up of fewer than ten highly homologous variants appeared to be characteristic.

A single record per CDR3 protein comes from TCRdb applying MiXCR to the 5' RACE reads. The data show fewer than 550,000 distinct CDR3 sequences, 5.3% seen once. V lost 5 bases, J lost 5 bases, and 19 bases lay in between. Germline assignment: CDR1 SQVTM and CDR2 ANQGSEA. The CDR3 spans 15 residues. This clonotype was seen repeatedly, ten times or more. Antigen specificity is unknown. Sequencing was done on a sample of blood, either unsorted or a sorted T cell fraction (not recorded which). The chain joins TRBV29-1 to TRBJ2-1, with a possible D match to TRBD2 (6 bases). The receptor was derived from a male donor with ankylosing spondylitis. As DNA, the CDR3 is TGCAGCGTTAGCGGCGGAAAGCGGGCAGACAATGAGCAGTTCTTC. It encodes CSVSGGKRADNEQFF.